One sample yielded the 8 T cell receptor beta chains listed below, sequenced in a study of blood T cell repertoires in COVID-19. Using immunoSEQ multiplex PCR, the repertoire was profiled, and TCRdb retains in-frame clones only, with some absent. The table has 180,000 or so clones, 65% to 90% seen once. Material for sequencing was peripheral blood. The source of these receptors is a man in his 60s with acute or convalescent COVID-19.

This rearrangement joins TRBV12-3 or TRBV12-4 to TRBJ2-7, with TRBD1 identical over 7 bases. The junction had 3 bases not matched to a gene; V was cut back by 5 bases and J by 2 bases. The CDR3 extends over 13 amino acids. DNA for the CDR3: TGTGCCAGCAGTCGACAGGGAACCTACGAGCAGTACTTC. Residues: CASSRQGTYEQYF.

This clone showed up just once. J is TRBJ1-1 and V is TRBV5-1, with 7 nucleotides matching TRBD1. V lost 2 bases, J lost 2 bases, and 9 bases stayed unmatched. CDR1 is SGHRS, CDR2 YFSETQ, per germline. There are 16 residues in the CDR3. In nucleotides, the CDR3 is TGCGCCAGCAGCTTTACTCCCGGGACAGCTAACACTGAAGCTTTCTTT. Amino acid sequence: CASSFTPGTANTEAFF.

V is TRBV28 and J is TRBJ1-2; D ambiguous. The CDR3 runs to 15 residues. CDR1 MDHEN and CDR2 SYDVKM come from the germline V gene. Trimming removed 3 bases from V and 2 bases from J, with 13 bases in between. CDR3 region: CASSFGAAGNYGYTF. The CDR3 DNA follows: TGTGCCAGCAGTTTCGGAGCAGCCGGGAACTATGGCTACACCTTC.

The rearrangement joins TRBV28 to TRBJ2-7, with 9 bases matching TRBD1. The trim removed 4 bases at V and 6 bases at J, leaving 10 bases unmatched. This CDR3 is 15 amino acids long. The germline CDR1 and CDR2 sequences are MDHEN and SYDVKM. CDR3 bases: TGTGCCAGCAGTTACGGACAGGGGCGCGGGAGCGAGCAGTACTTC. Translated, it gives CASSYGQGRGSEQYF.

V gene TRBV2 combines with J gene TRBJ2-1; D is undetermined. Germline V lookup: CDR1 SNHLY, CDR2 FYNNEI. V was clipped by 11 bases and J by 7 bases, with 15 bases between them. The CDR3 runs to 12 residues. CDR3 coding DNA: TGTGCCTGCCGACAATCCCCGAATGAGCAGTTCTTC. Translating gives CACRQSPNEQFF.

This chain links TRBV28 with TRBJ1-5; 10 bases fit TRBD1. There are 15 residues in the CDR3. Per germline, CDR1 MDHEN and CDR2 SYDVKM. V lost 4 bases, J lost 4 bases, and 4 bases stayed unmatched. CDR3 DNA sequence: TGTGCCAGCAGTTCCCTGGGACAGGGGAATCAGCCCCAGCATTTT. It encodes CASSSLGQGNQPQHF.

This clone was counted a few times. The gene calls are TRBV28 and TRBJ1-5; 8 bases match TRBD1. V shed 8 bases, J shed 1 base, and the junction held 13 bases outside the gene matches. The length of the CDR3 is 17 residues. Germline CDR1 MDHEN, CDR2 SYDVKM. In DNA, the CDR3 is TGTGCCAGCTGGGACTTACAGGGGGTAAGGAGCAATCAGCCCCAGCATTTT. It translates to CASWDLQGVRSNQPQHF.

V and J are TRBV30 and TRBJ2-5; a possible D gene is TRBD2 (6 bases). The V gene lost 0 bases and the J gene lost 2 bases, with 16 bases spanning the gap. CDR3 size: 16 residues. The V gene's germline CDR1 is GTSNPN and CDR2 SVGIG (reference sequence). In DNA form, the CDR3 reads TGTGCCTGGAGTGTTTTGATAGCGGAGCCTCAAGAGACCCAGTACTTC. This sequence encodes CAWSVLIAEPQETQYF.